This T cell receptor beta chain was sequenced for a study of cytomegalovirus exposure and HLA in healthy donors. 13 Jbeta primers and 60 Vbeta primers were used for the PCR. Assay: immunoSEQ multiplex PCR; the TCRdb copy retains only in-frame clones and omits some. With about 78,000 clones in the sample, the ten largest clones hold 6.5% to 8.5%. The CDR3 extends over 14 amino acids. From germline, CDR1 is LNHDA and CDR2 SQIVND (reference sequence). Germline trimming cut 0 bases from V and 4 bases from J; bases unmatched to any gene: 2. The chain combines TRBV19 with TRBJ2-5; the match to TRBD2 covers 7 bases. Sequenced: PBMCs. This receptor was obtained from a female donor in good health and CMV-seropositive. This CDR3 is CASSIDPGGETQYF. CDR3 bases: TGTGCCAGTAGTATAGATCCGGGGGGAGAGACCCAGTACTTC.